Each of the 30 T cell receptor beta chains below was sequenced from the same sample in a study of CD8 T cells in ankylosing spondylitis. Using its own MiXCR run on the 5' RACE reads, TCRdb lists one record per CDR3 protein. The profile covers about 300,000 distinct CDR3 sequences, with around 20% appearing a single time and 3% to 4% taken by the ten largest. Sequencing was performed on blood, either unsorted or a sorted T cell fraction (not recorded which). The receptor source for this set is a female donor with ankylosing spondylitis or in good health (not recorded which).

The V call is TRBV24-1, the J call TRBJ2-2; D is uncertain. CDR1 and CDR2 from the germline V gene are KGHDR and SFDVKD. The CDR3 consists of 13 residues. V lost 9 bases and J 3 bases, leaving 10 bases between the germline ends. DNA of the CDR3: TGTGCCACCGGGGAAAGGGACACCGGGGAGCTGTTTTTT. Translating gives CATGERDTGELFF.

This clonotype was counted only a few times. The chain recombines TRBV30 with TRBJ1-2, with D possibly being TRBD1 (5 bases). This CDR3 region has 11 residues. CDR1 GTSNPN and CDR2 SVGIG come from the germline V gene (reference sequence). V was clipped by 5 bases and J by 2 bases, with 6 bases between them. Written as DNA, the CDR3 is TGTGCCTGGGACAGCAACTATGGCTACACCTTC. This gives the protein CAWDSNYGYTF.

This clonotype was recorded a few times. This chain connects TRBV2 to TRBJ2-7; no definite D call. Germline V lookup: CDR1 SNHLY, CDR2 FYNNEI. V lost 3 bases, J lost 4 bases, and 10 bases lay in between. The CDR3 loop spans 13 amino acids. CDR3 region: CASSEFRGYEQYF. The CDR3 DNA follows: TGTGCCAGCAGTGAGTTTAGAGGTTACGAGCAGTACTTC.

The rearrangement uses TRBV11-2 and TRBJ2-5, with D maybe TRBD2 (6 bases). Germline assignment: CDR1 SGHAT and CDR2 FQNNGV. This CDR3 has 14 residues. V lost 1 base and J lost 5, with 11 bases in between. CDR3 loop: CASSLVTGGETQYF. The CDR3 DNA sequence: TGTGCCAGCAGCTTAGTCACAGGAGGGGAGACCCAGTACTTC.

This clonotype was counted only a few times. The chain carries TRBV12-3 or TRBV12-4 and TRBJ1-2; tentatively, D is TRBD1 (6 bases). This CDR3 has 14 residues. V lost 6 bases, J lost 6 bases, and 17 bases lay in between. CDR3 protein: CASRPNRDVHGYTF. The DNA for the CDR3 is TGTGCCAGCAGACCGAACAGGGACGTCCATGGCTACACCTTC.

In this sample, this clonotype turned up a few times. V and J are TRBV7-2 and TRBJ2-1, with a possible D match to TRBD2 (6 bases). This CDR3 region has 11 residues. Germline lookup yields CDR1 SGHTA and CDR2 FQGNSA. V was pared by 5 bases and J by 10 bases, with 9 bases between. In DNA, the CDR3 is TGTGCCAGCAGCCCCCGGGAGGAGCAGTTCTTC. Translating gives CASSPREEQFF. The variable domain in full, with the rest retrieved from reference TRBV7-2 and TRBJ2-1, is GAGVSQSPSNKVTEKGKDVELRCDPISGHTALYWYRQSLGQGLEFLIYFQGNSAPDKSGLPSDRFSAERTGGSVSTLTIQRTQQEDSAVYLCASSPREEQFFGPGTRLTVL.

The V gene is TRBV29-1, the J gene TRBJ1-2, with D perhaps TRBD1 (6 bases). The CDR3 consists of 16 residues. Looked up from germline, CDR1 is SQVTM and CDR2 is ANQGSEA. Trimming removed 6 bases at V and 6 bases at J, with 26 bases between. For the CDR3, the DNA is TGCAGCGTCCCAAAAACGACAGGCTTCCTGGTCGATGGCTACACCTTC. This sequence encodes CSVPKTTGFLVDGYTF. Full variable domain (rest looked up from reference TRBV29-1 and TRBJ1-2): SAVISQKPSRDICQRGTSLTIQCQVDSQVTMMFWYRQQPGQSLTLIATANQGSEATYESGFVIDKFPISRPNLTFSTLTVSNMSPEDSSIYLCSVPKTTGFLVDGYTFGSGTRLTVV.

CDR3 in amino acids: CASSLNGNTEAFF. The CDR3 DNA reads TGTGCCAGCAGCTTAAATGGGAACACTGAAGCTTTCTTT. V usage is TRBV6-2 or TRBV6-3 and J usage is TRBJ1-1; D is unclear. The CDR3 has 13 amino acids. The V gene lost 6 bases and the J gene lost 1 base, with 9 bases spanning the gap. Looked up from germline, CDR1 is MNHEY and CDR2 is SVGEGT.

This clonotype was counted only a few times. The V and J genes are TRBV20-1 and TRBJ2-3, with 11 nucleotides matching TRBD2. The CDR3 loop spans 15 amino acids. CDR1 and CDR2 from the germline V gene are DFQATT and SNEGSKA (reference sequence). V lost 1 base, J lost 8 bases, and 8 bases stayed unmatched. This CDR3 reads CSARGEVAGGGTQYF. The CDR3 nucleotides are TGCAGTGCTAGAGGGGAGGTAGCGGGAGGGGGTACGCAGTATTTT.

This clonotype has ten or more counts. V usage is TRBV6-2 or TRBV6-3 and J usage is TRBJ1-1; 8 bases align to TRBD1. Trimming took 6 bases from V and 1 from J; bases not matched to a gene: 4. The CDR3 is 14 amino acids. Germline lookup yields CDR1 MNHEY and CDR2 SVGEGT. CDR3 in DNA: TGTGCCAGCAGACGGGGACAGGAGAACACTGAAGCTTTCTTT. Translated: CASRRGQENTEAFF.

This rearrangement joins TRBV5-1 to TRBJ2-7; TRBD2 might be the D (6 bases). In germline, CDR1 is SGHRS, CDR2 YFSETQ. The V end lost 5 bases, the J end lost 0 bases, and 12 bases lay between the germline ends. The CDR3 loop spans 14 amino acids. The CDR3 coding sequence is TGCGCCAGCAGACCTCAGGGAGGCTCCTACGAGCAGTACTTC. Translated, it gives CASRPQGGSYEQYF. Using reference TRBV5-1 and TRBJ2-7 for the parts outside the CDR3, the full variable domain is KAGVTQTPRYLIKTRGQQVTLSCSPISGHRSVSWYQQTPGQGLQFLFEYFSETQRNKGNFPGRFSGRQFSNSRSEMNVSTLELGDSALYLCASRPQGGSYEQYFGPGTRLTVT.

The chain uses TRBV4-3 and TRBJ1-2; D ambiguous. V was clipped by 1 base and J by 3 bases, with 12 bases between them. Germline V gene data show CDR1 as LGHNA and CDR2 as YSLEER. The CDR3 length is 15 residues. The CDR3 DNA is TGCGCCAGCAGCCAAGCCGGATGGAAGGACTATGGCTACACCTTC. Residues: CASSQAGWKDYGYTF.

The sample holds a few counts of this clonotype. CDR3 coding DNA: TGCAGTGCATACCCCGGAGAGGCGGGATTAATCTCCTACAATGAGCAGTTCTTC. Translating gives CSAYPGEAGLISYNEQFF. The chain links TRBV20-1 to TRBJ2-1; TRBD2 is a possible D gene (6 bases). This CDR3 is 18 amino acids long. CDR1 and CDR2 (germline): DFQATT, SNEGSKA (reference sequence). The V and J ends lost 6 bases and 0 bases respectively, with 24 bases between them.

The V call is TRBV4-3, the J call TRBJ1-4; the D gene is possibly TRBD1 (5 bases). V was cut by 4 bases and J by 8 bases, with 11 bases left in between. The length of the CDR3 is 13 residues. The V gene's germline CDR1 is LGHNA and CDR2 YSLEER. CDR3 residues: CASSPDEGEKLFF. In DNA form, the CDR3 reads TGCGCCAGCAGCCCTGACGAGGGGGAAAAACTGTTTTTT.

This rearrangement joins TRBV5-1 to TRBJ2-7; the D is unclear. The length of the CDR3 is 15 residues. The germline gives CDR1 SGHRS, CDR2 YFSETQ. Trimming took off 0 bases at V and 0 bases at J, with 10 bases between the two ends. CDR3 sequence (DNA): TGCGCCAGCAGCTTGGCTTCGGCGCCCTCCTACGAGCAGTACTTC. Amino acid sequence: CASSLASAPSYEQYF.

This clonotype was counted a few times. V gene TRBV20-1 combines with J gene TRBJ1-2; 12 bases align to TRBD1. This CDR3 contains 14 residues. The germline V gene encodes CDR1 DFQATT and CDR2 SNEGSKA (reference sequence). Trimming took 2 bases from V and 4 from J; bases not matched to a gene: 2. The CDR3 is CSARRGQGAYGYTF. The DNA of the CDR3 is TGCAGTGCTAGAAGGGGACAGGGGGCCTATGGCTACACCTTC.

This chain links TRBV2 with TRBJ2-1; D gene unclear. CDR3 size: 14 residues. V was trimmed by 3 bases and J by 13 bases, leaving 19 bases between them. Germline CDR1 is SNHLY and CDR2 is FYNNEI. CDR3 residues: CASSDGYGPRSQFF. Written as DNA, the CDR3 is TGTGCCAGCAGTGACGGCTACGGGCCCCGGTCCCAGTTCTTC.

The chain recombines TRBV4-3 with TRBJ2-5; the D gene is possibly TRBD1 (6 bases). Germline values: CDR1 LGHNA, CDR2 YSLEER. CDR3 size: 16 residues. Trimming pared 3 bases from V and 4 bases from J, leaving 18 bases between. The CDR3 region is CASSQGRTGLGETQYF. As DNA, the CDR3 is TGCGCCAGCAGCCAGGGACGTACAGGGTTGGGAGAGACCCAGTACTTC.

Only a few counts were recorded for this clonotype. The chain employs TRBV20-1 and TRBJ2-1; D gene unclear. CDR1 DFQATT and CDR2 SNEGSKA come from the germline V gene (reference sequence). This CDR3 has 12 amino acids. V lost 3 bases and J 1 base, leaving 4 bases between the germline ends. In DNA form, the CDR3 reads TGCAGTGCTAGTCGGTCCTACAATGAGCAGTTCTTC. Translated, it gives CSASRSYNEQFF.

The rearrangement joins TRBV10-3 to TRBJ2-5; D is unresolved. This CDR3 has 12 amino acids. Germline CDR1 is ENHRY and CDR2 is SYGVKD. V was cut by 2 bases and J by 4 bases, with 5 bases left in between. The CDR3 protein is CAISEALETQYF. The CDR3 DNA sequence: TGTGCCATCAGTGAGGCCTTAGAGACCCAGTACTTC.

The genes are TRBV7-2 and TRBJ2-6, with TRBD2 as a possible D gene (6 bases). V was cut by 7 bases and J by 3 bases, with 13 bases left in between. CDR3 length equals 15 residues. In germline, CDR1 is SGHTA, CDR2 FQGNSA. Here the CDR3 DNA reads TGTGCCAGCACTCCCCTAGCGCGTGGGGCCAACGTCCTGACTTTC. Amino acids: CASTPLARGANVLTF.

V gene TRBV27 combines with J gene TRBJ1-4; no clear D. Trimming stripped 6 bases from V and 3 bases from J, with 11 bases between. This CDR3 has 14 amino acids. From germline, CDR1 is MNHEY and CDR2 SMNVEV (reference sequence). The CDR3 spells CASRKSIPNEKLFF. The DNA for the CDR3 is TGTGCCAGCAGAAAGAGCATACCTAATGAAAAACTGTTTTTT.

The genes are TRBV4-3 and TRBJ2-7, with TRBD1 as a possible D gene (6 bases). The CDR3 runs to 18 residues. The V end lost 1 base, the J end lost 1 base, and 20 bases lay between the germline ends. The germline V gene encodes CDR1 LGHNA and CDR2 YSLEER. CDR3 sequence reads: CASSQGLTGHFRSYEQYF. The CDR3 region has the DNA TGCGCCAGCAGCCAAGGGTTAACAGGGCATTTTAGATCCTACGAGCAGTACTTC.

This clonotype was observed many times. The genes are TRBV7-2 and TRBJ1-1; D is undetermined. Germline assignment: CDR1 SGHTA and CDR2 FQGNSA. This CDR3 contains 15 residues. V dropped 5 bases and J dropped 1 base, with 14 bases sitting between them. The CDR3 sequence: CASSPSLVGNTEAFF. CDR3 coding DNA: TGTGCCAGCAGCCCATCCTTAGTAGGGAACACTGAAGCTTTCTTT. The full variable domain, with the rest looked up from reference TRBV7-2 and TRBJ1-1, is GAGVSQSPSNKVTEKGKDVELRCDPISGHTALYWYRQSLGQGLEFLIYFQGNSAPDKSGLPSDRFSAERTGGSVSTLTIQRTQQEDSAVYLCASSPSLVGNTEAFFGQGTRLTVV.

This clonotype is labeled as medium-sized. V gene TRBV12-3 or TRBV12-4 combines with J gene TRBJ2-3; D not resolved. The CDR3 runs to 17 residues. The V end was cut by 5 bases, the J end by 2 bases, with 20 bases between. CDR3 region: CASSPLAVGELTDTQYF. In DNA form, the CDR3 reads TGTGCCAGCAGTCCCTTAGCTGTGGGCGAACTCACAGATACGCAGTATTTT.

The chain couples TRBV20-1 to TRBJ2-5; D is perhaps TRBD2 (5 bases). The CDR3 extends over 14 amino acids. Germline V gene data show CDR1 as DFQATT and CDR2 as SNEGSKA (reference sequence). The ends were cut back, 6 bases at V and 0 bases at J, with 14 bases in the middle. The DNA of the CDR3 is TGCAGTGCCACCACTAGGCTTTACCAAGAGACCCAGTACTTC. As protein: CSATTRLYQETQYF.

This clonotype occurred a few times. The rearrangement joins TRBV6-1 to TRBJ2-1, with D possibly TRBD2 on 5 matching bases. CDR1 is MNHNS, CDR2 SASEGT, per germline. The CDR3 spans 14 residues. Trimming left V 6 bases short and J 8 bases short, with 17 bases between. CDR3 sequence (DNA): TGTGCCAGCAGCCCATGGGAAGCGGTGGATGAGCAGTTCTTC. Protein: CASSPWEAVDEQFF.

This clonotype is medium-sized by share. V usage is TRBV20-1 and J usage is TRBJ2-3; D might be TRBD2 (5 bases). V gave up 4 bases and J gave up 2 bases, with 13 bases separating them. Germline lookup yields CDR1 DFQATT and CDR2 SNEGSKA (reference sequence). The CDR3 loop spans 14 amino acids. CDR3 amino acids: CSATTRLPTDTQYF. CDR3 bases: TGCAGTGCTACTACTAGATTACCCACAGATACGCAGTATTTT.

The V and J genes are TRBV5-1 and TRBJ2-5; 8 positions agree with TRBD1. Trimming removed 4 bases from V and 3 bases from J; junction bases left unmatched: 11. Germline-derived CDR1 and CDR2 are SGHRS and YFSETQ. This CDR3 contains 16 residues. DNA of the CDR3: TGCGCCAGCAGCCGGTGGGACAGGACAACCAAAGAGACCCAGTACTTC. This encodes CASSRWDRTTKETQYF.

This clonotype turned up a few times. The rearrangement uses TRBV28 and TRBJ1-5; D might be TRBD1 (5 bases). V was pared by 5 bases and J by 3 bases, with 8 bases between. Per the germline V gene, CDR1 is MDHEN and CDR2 is SYDVKM. The CDR3 covers 13 residues. CDR3 amino acids: CASSQGLNQPQHF. DNA for the CDR3: TGTGCCAGCAGTCAGGGCCTCAATCAGCCCCAGCATTTT.